These T cell receptor beta chains were read from a single sample in a study of T cell responses to AZD1222 COVID-19 vaccine. Data came from immunoSEQ multiplex PCR; TCRdb stores just in-frame clones and leaves some out. Of about 140,000 clones in the sample, more than 80% are singletons; the top ten hold more than 1.5%. The sample was peripheral blood, taken on day 0 of AZD1222 vaccination. The receptors here all came from an adult in good health. Each CDR3 is given without its conserved first and last residue.

v_call: TRBV2; cdr3_aa: ASSEDPLTGGLGQPQH
v_call: TRBV28; cdr3_aa: AIDRAFYGYT
v_call: TRBV27; cdr3_aa: ASRLGGVNYEQY
v_call: TRBV3-1/TRBV3-2; cdr3_aa: ASSQGQGSNSPLH
v_call: TRBV3-1/TRBV3-2; cdr3_aa: ASSQDPQSSGNTIY
v_call: TRBV30; cdr3_aa: AWDIAGGPYEQY
v_call: TRBV6-1; cdr3_aa: ASSEKIFGNTIY
v_call: TRBV19; cdr3_aa: ASRRKGTSTSTDTQY
v_call: TRBV4-1; cdr3_aa: ASSQENHREVGNSPLH
v_call: TRBV30; cdr3_aa: AWSTWTSGGSPNPSVAKNIQY
v_call: TRBV5-1; cdr3_aa: ASSLGIVGDRGANVLT
v_call: TRBV7-9; cdr3_aa: ASSSPRILAGELF
v_call: TRBV7-6; cdr3_aa: ASSLPSGGYPDTQY
v_call: TRBV5-1; cdr3_aa: ASRDYRDGYT
v_call: TRBV24-1; cdr3_aa: ATSSEEVREWDTIY
v_call: TRBV5-4; cdr3_aa: ASSFDRLAGELF
v_call: TRBV19; cdr3_aa: ASWTGDTDTQY
v_call: TRBV30; cdr3_aa: AWSDRSSYNSPLH
v_call: TRBV6-2/TRBV6-3; cdr3_aa: ASSYAWLVNTGELF
v_call: TRBV5-6; cdr3_aa: ASTWGGGADQPQH
v_call: TRBV14; cdr3_aa: ASSQEIWRGELF
v_call: TRBV5-1; cdr3_aa: ASSQGDFYNEQF
v_call: TRBV2; cdr3_aa: ASQDRVYGYT
v_call: TRBV9; cdr3_aa: ASSNRQGGYNEQF
v_call: TRBV27; cdr3_aa: ASSQGTGGGEQY
v_call: TRBV5-1; cdr3_aa: ASALETLYGYT
v_call: TRBV5-6; cdr3_aa: ASSLGQGPGELF
v_call: TRBV3-1/TRBV3-2; cdr3_aa: ASSERQGNQPQH
v_call: TRBV19; cdr3_aa: ASSTYTEAF
v_call: TRBV4-1; cdr3_aa: ASSQDTMGVASPLH
v_call: TRBV7-7; cdr3_aa: ASSLEAAGFLGQETQY
v_call: TRBV27; cdr3_aa: ASSSTGTANIQY
v_call: TRBV6-5; cdr3_aa: ANPHYRGLVNEQF
v_call: TRBV27; cdr3_aa: ASSRNPPTNEKLF
v_call: TRBV5-6; cdr3_aa: ASSPVGGMWLNTEAF
v_call: TRBV28; cdr3_aa: ASNSAGGPYEQY
v_call: TRBV6-1; cdr3_aa: ASSEYLQGPTNEKLF
v_call: TRBV5-4; cdr3_aa: ASSLDINEKLF
v_call: TRBV20-1; cdr3_aa: SASFRAEQY
v_call: TRBV5-4; cdr3_aa: ASSSDSRTDTQY
v_call: TRBV27; cdr3_aa: ASSLTGGKNYGYT
v_call: TRBV18; cdr3_aa: ASSPGTQETQY
v_call: TRBV21-1; cdr3_aa: ASSKVPQGSLHNSPLH
v_call: TRBV24-1; cdr3_aa: ATSDGTSGTKQF
v_call: TRBV28; cdr3_aa: ASSTQGPSRNGYT